Described below is a single T cell receptor beta chain sequence and its context. This sample is part of a study of cytomegalovirus exposure and HLA in healthy donors. This PCR relied on a set of 60 Vbeta primers and 13 Jbeta primers. Some clones are missing from TCRdb's copy, which holds only in-frame ones; the method was immunoSEQ multiplex PCR. The table includes about 200,000 clones, more than 75% detected once. CDR1 is SGHDT, CDR2 YYEEEE, per germline. The CDR3 is 14 amino acids. The V end lost 3 bases, the J end lost 4 bases, and 12 bases lay between the germline ends. Sequenced material: PBMCs. This TCR came from a woman aged 50 to 65 in good health and CMV-seropositive. The chain recombines TRBV5-6 with TRBJ2-3; D is perhaps TRBD1 (5 bases). CDR3 in DNA: TGTGCCAGCAGCTCCGACTGGGGCCCAGATACGCAGTATTTT. Amino acid sequence: CASSSDWGPDTQYF.